This T cell receptor (beta chain) was obtained from a study of blood T cell repertoires in COVID-19. Study-level background: The samples span acute and convalescent COVID-19 from the United States, Italy and Spain. PBMCs, B-cell-depleted T cells, or T cells were the source of the cDNA or gDNA that made up the material.

Authors' data handling: Amplification with reference gene primers provided the estimates of nucleated cell counts. Sequencing was performed with immunoSEQ multiplex PCR; in TCRdb, only in-frame clones are kept and a portion is missing. The V and J calls and clone size were taken over from that table, and D and trimming were inferred from the DNA. There are approximately 180,000 clones in the sample; more than 75% occur only once, and 6% lies in the top ten. The CDR3 contains 14 residues. Losses at the gene ends were 3 bases for V and 1 base for J; bases not matched to a gene: 1. Germline V gene data show CDR1 as SGHRS and CDR2 as YFSETQ.

The chain recombines TRBV5-1 with TRBJ1-1; 9 bases fit TRBD1. Sequenced sample: peripheral blood. This sequence was found in a man aged 40-55 years with active or convalescent COVID-19. The CDR3: CASSSGQGNTEAFF. The CDR3 DNA is TGCGCCAGCAGCTCGGGACAGGGGAACACTGAAGCTTTCTTT.